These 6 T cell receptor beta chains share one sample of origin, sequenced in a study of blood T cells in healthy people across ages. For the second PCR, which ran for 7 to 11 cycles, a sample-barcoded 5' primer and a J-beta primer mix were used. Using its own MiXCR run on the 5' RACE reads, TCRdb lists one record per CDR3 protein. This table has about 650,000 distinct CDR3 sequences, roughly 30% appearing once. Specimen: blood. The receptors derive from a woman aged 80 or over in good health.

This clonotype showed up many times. The CDR3 DNA sequence: TGCGCCAGCAGCCTGGGGACAGGGTCCTTCACAGATACGCAGTATTTT. It is translated as CASSLGTGSFTDTQYF. The rearrangement joins TRBV5-1 to TRBJ2-3, with 9 bases lining up with TRBD1. Germline CDR1 reads SGHRS; CDR2 reads YFSETQ. Germline trimming cut 4 bases from V and 2 bases from J; bases unmatched to any gene: 8. The CDR3 is 16 amino acids.

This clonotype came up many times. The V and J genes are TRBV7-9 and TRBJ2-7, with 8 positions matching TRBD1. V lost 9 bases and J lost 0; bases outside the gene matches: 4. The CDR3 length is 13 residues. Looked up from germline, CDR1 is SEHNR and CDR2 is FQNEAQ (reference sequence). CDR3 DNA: TGTGCCAGTAACAGGGGGGTCTCCTACGAGCAGTACTTC. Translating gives CASNRGVSYEQYF.

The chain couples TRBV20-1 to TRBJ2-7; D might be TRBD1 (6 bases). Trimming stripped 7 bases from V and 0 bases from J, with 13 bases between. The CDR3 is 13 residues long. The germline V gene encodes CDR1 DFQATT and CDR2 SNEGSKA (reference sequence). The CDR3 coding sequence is TGCAGTGTGACAGGCTACAGCTCCTACGAGCAGTACTTC. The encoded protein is CSVTGYSSYEQYF.

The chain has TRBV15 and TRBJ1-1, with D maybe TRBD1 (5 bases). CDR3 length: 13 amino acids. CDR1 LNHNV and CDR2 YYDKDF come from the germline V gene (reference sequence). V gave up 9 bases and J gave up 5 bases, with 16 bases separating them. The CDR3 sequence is CATTGRGGTEAFF. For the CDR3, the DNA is TGTGCCACTACGGGGAGGGGAGGGACTGAAGCTTTCTTT. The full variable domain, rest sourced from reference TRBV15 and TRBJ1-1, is DAMVIQNPRYQVTQFGKPVTLSCSQTLNHNVMYWYQQKSSQAPKLLFHYYDKDFNNEADTPDNFQSRRPNTSFCFLDIRSPGLGDTAMYLCATTGRGGTEAFFGQGTRLTVV.

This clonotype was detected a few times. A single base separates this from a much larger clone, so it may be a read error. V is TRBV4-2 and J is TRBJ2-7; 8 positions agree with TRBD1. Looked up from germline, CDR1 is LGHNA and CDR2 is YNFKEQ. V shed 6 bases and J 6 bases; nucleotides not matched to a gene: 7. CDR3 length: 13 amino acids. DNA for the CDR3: TGTGCCAGCAGTGACAGGGGTAGCGGCGAGCAGTACTTC. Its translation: CASSDRGSGEQYF.

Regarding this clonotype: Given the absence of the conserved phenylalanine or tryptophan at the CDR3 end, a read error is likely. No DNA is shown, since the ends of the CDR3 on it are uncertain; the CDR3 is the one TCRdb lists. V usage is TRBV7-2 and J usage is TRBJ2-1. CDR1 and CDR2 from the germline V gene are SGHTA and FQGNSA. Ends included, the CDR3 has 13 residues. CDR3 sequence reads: CASRLASETQYFG.